This entry lists 9 T cell receptor beta chains sequenced from one sample in a study of tissue T cells after allogeneic stem cell transplantation. The assay was immunoSEQ multiplex PCR, and TCRdb's table has in-frame clones only and misses some. The table shows 4,900 or so clones, with just over 50% occurring only once. Regarding time point: mouse harvest day 7 after allogeneic transplant. Each mouse received 10^7 T-cell-depleted marrow cells plus 10^6 splenic CD5+ T cells by tail vein. Sample: gut tissue. All receptors come from a female BALB/c mouse given C57BL/6 T cells with graft-versus-host disease after an allogeneic hematopoietic cell transplant.

The sample holds a few counts of this clone. Mouse names are used for the genes. The observed sequence ends 1 residue before the CDR3 terminus, with the missing tail filled in from the germline J gene. The chain uses TRBV24 and TRBJ2-3; TRBD2 matches at 11 bases. The CDR3 totals 19 residues. Germline CDR1 KGHTA, CDR2 FRNEEI. V lost 4 bases and J lost 0; bases outside the gene matches: 12. CDR3 bases read: TGTGCCAGCAGTCCAACAGGGAACTGGGGGGGCGCGAGTGCAGAAACGCTGTAT. It specifies CASSPTGNWGGASAETLY. The full CDR3 sequence reads CASSPTGNWGGASAETLYF.

The sample holds one count of this clone. Genes and germline are mouse. With the read ending 1 residue before the CDR3 end, the germline J gene is used to fill in that end. The chain joins TRBV24 to TRBJ2-4; D unclear. The CDR3 contains 11 residues. The V gene's germline CDR1 is KGHTA and CDR2 FRNEEI. The V and J ends lost 4 bases and 3 bases respectively, with 2 bases between them. Incomplete CDR3 DNA: TGTGCCAGCAGTCCCCAAAACACCTTGTAC. Its translation is CASSPQNTLY. The full CDR3 is CASSPQNTLYF.

This clone was picked up a small number of times. Gene labels here are mouse ones. Sequencing ends 1 residue short of the CDR3 end; the germline J gene provides the rest. The V and J genes are TRBV12-2 and TRBJ2-3; the match to TRBD2 covers 10 bases. The length of the CDR3 is 16 residues. Trimming cost V 0 bases and J 1 base; bases outside gene matches: 3. The germline V gene has CDR1 SGHLS and CDR2 HYDKME. The sequenced CDR3 bases are TGTGCCAGCTCTCTCGACTGGGGGGCTCGTGCAGAAACGCTGTAT. Translated: CASSLDWGARAETLY. The CDR3, in full, reads CASSLDWGARAETLYF.

Remarks on this clone: Each gene name is a mouse one. The read ends 1 residue before the CDR3 terminus; that terminus is restored from the germline J gene. The chain recombines TRBV26 with TRBJ2-7, with TRBD2 matching over 10 bases. The V segment lost 4 bases and the J segment 3 bases; nucleotides outside the gene matches: 3. Per the germline V gene, CDR1 is KGHPV and CDR2 is FQNQEV (reference sequence). The CDR3 is 14 residues long. The CDR3 bases that were read are TGTGCCAGCAGTCCCGGGACTGGGGACTATGAACAGTAC. It is translated as CASSPGTGDYEQY. Given in full, the CDR3 is CASSPGTGDYEQYF. The full variable domain, completed using reference TRBV26 and TRBJ2-7, is NSKVIQTPRYLVKGQGQKAKMRCIPEKGHPVVFWYQQNKNNEFKFLINFQNQEVLQQIDMTEKRFSAECPSNSPCSLEIQSSEAGDSALYLCASSPGTGDYEQYFGPGTRLTVL.

In the case of this clone: The genes and germline here are from mouse. The CDR3 end falls 1 residue outside the read, so it is completed with the germline J gene. The chain has TRBV26 and TRBJ1-6, with D maybe TRBD1 (5 bases). TRBJ1-6 is recorded as an ORF, its role being uncertain. The V gene lost 0 bases and the J gene lost 3 bases, with 6 bases spanning the gap. The CDR3 covers 15 residues. From germline, CDR1 is KGHPV and CDR2 FQNQEV (reference sequence). The CDR3 DNA, read in part, is TGTGCCAGCAGTCTGTCAGGGGTCTATAATTCGCCCCTCTAC. Translating gives CASSLSGVYNSPLY. The complete CDR3 reads CASSLSGVYNSPLYF.

As for this clone: The genes are named according to mouse. The sequence runs out 1 residue before the end of the CDR3; the remainder is reconstructed from the germline J gene. The chain recombines TRBV26 with TRBJ2-4; 8 bases match TRBD2. CDR1 is KGHPV, CDR2 FQNQEV, per germline (reference sequence). The V gene end was trimmed by 3 bases and the J gene end by 0 bases; junction bases not matched to a gene: 2. CDR3 length: 15 amino acids. CDR3: CASSLLGGSQNTLYF. Partial CDR3 DNA: TGTGCCAGCAGTCTCCTGGGGGGTAGTCAAAACACCTTGTAC.

As to this clone: Gene names refer to mouse genes. The CDR3 extends 1 residue past the end of the read, so its final part is completed from the germline J gene. Other DNA variants within this sample encode the same CDR3. The genes are TRBV26 and TRBJ2-7; 8 bases fit TRBD2. V lost 3 bases, J lost 4 bases, and 5 bases stayed unmatched. The CDR3 length is 14 residues. CDR1 is KGHPV and CDR2 is FQNQEV in the germline V gene (reference sequence). This chain's CDR3 is CASSLALGGYEQYF. CDR3 bases read: TGTGCCAGCAGTCTAGCCCTGGGGGGTTATGAACAGTAC.

With regard to this clone: Each gene name is a mouse one. Coverage ceases 1 residue before the CDR3 finishes, and the germline J gene fills in the end. The V and J genes are TRBV31 and TRBJ2-5, with 8 bases lining up with TRBD2. With 0 bases clipped from V and 5 bases from J, the junction kept 4 bases outside the gene matches. The CDR3 spans 14 residues. Germline V gene lookup returns CDR1 GKSSPN and CDR2 SITVG. CDR3 sequence: CAWSLALGGDTQYF. Incomplete CDR3 DNA: TGTGCCTGGAGTCTAGCCCTGGGGGGAGACACCCAGTAC.

Note on this clone: The germline and genes are mouse ones. The DNA ends 1 residue before the CDR3 does, and the rest of the CDR3 is filled in from the germline J gene. The V call is TRBV26, the J call TRBJ1-5; no clear D. Germline loops: CDR1 KGHPV, CDR2 FQNQEV (reference sequence). The CDR3 extends over 12 amino acids. V was pared by 5 bases and J by 3 bases, with 5 bases between. The CDR3 sequence: CASSSSNQAPLF. CDR3 bases read: TGTGCCAGCAGTTCTAGCAACCAGGCTCCGCTT.